The clone carrying this T cell receptor beta chain was seen a few times. Its antigen is still unknown. This beta chain lies outside the target of a library built for alpha chains; its clone size means little. Time point defined: sample taken at primary tumor resection. The donor population consisted of over 55 patients with untreated, early-stage non-small cell lung cancer. Trimming took off 4 bases at V and 0 bases at J, with 6 bases between the two ends. Germline assignment: CDR1 SQVTM and CDR2 ANQGSEA. This CDR3 contains 12 residues. The data originate from a study of spatial heterogeneity in lung cancer. On the study more broadly: Tumor-region counts of TCR transcripts tracked strongly with a T cell module score from matched bulk RNA-seq. Broader study findings: Counts that tracked tumor mutation counts were those of expanded intratumoral alpha and beta TCRs.

One entry per CDR3 protein, called by TCRdb with MiXCR from the 5' RACE reads. Of roughly 9,000 distinct CDR3 sequences listed, 6% to 6.5% are singletons. The genes are TRBV29-1 and TRBJ1-1; D ambiguous. The receptor's source is a male donor with early-stage non-small cell lung cancer. The material was lung tumor tissue, obtained at surgery. The CDR3 coding sequence is TGCAGCGTTGTTGACTTGAACACTGAAGCTTTCTTT. It encodes CSVVDLNTEAFF.